The 6 T cell receptor beta chains below come from one sample, sequenced in a study of shared clonotypes between healthy human individuals. Some clones are missing from TCRdb's copy, which holds only in-frame ones; the method was immunoSEQ multiplex PCR. The sample comprises fewer than 600,000 clones, roughly three quarters of which are singletons, and around 11% rests with the top ten. Sequenced input: PBMCs. The receptors stem from a woman in her 40s in good health. Some clones in this sample may be carry-over from other donors' samples.

This clone has just a few counts. The chain is built from TRBV15 and TRBJ2-7; TRBD2 agrees at 13 bases. Trimming at V came to 1 base and at J to 2 bases, leaving 2 bases not matched to a gene. Germline-derived CDR1 and CDR2 are LNHNV and YYDKDF (reference sequence). The CDR3 runs to 16 residues. CDR3 nucleotide sequence: TGTGCCACCAGCAGAGGGGGACTAGCGGGAACCTACGAGCAGTACTTC. Amino acid sequence: CATSRGGLAGTYEQYF.

V and J are TRBV2 and TRBJ2-1; weak D call: TRBD2 (6 bases). Trimming cost V 5 bases and J 8 bases, with 13 bases left between them. Germline CDR1 and CDR2: SNHLY and FYNNEI. CDR3 length: 13 residues. As DNA, the CDR3 is TGTGCCAGCAGTCGGGAGTTGGTCGATGAGCAGTTCTTC. Protein product: CASSRELVDEQFF.

The rearrangement links TRBV5-1 to TRBJ2-5; D is possibly TRBD1 (6 bases). The tail of the sequence fits TRBJ2-7 better, so the J call may be wrong. The V gene's germline CDR1 is SGHRS and CDR2 YFSETQ. This CDR3 is 14 amino acids long. CDR3 region: CASSLATGPGEQYF. The CDR3, as DNA: TGCGCCAGCAGCTTGGCCACAGGGCCCGGCGAGCAGTACTTC.

Details on this clone: A much larger clone lies one base from this, so it may be a read error. The J gene is TRBJ2-6, the V gene TRBV28; 9 bases align to TRBD1. Germline lookup yields CDR1 MDHEN and CDR2 SYDVKM. The CDR3 is 15 amino acids. The CDR3 reads CASRPQGAGANVLAF. The CDR3 bases are TGTGCCAGCAGGCCACAGGGGGCTGGGGCCAACGTCCTGGCTTTC.

The V and J genes are TRBV6-6 and TRBJ1-1; D is possibly TRBD1 (5 bases). The V end lost 0 bases, the J end lost 3 bases, and 8 bases lay between the germline ends. The CDR3 totals 14 residues. Germline V gene data show CDR1 as MNHNY and CDR2 as SVGAGI (reference sequence). For the CDR3, the DNA is TGTGCCAGCAGTTACTCCGGGGGAGACACTGAAGCTTTCTTT. Translation gives CASSYSGGDTEAFF.

V is TRBV9 and J is TRBJ2-7; unclear D gene. The length of the CDR3 is 11 residues. Germline lookup yields CDR1 SGDLS and CDR2 YYNGEE. With 1 base removed from V and 5 bases from J, the gap between germline ends came to 4 bases. The CDR3 protein is CASSVINEQYF. CDR3 sequence (DNA): TGTGCCAGCAGCGTAATTAACGAGCAGTACTTC.